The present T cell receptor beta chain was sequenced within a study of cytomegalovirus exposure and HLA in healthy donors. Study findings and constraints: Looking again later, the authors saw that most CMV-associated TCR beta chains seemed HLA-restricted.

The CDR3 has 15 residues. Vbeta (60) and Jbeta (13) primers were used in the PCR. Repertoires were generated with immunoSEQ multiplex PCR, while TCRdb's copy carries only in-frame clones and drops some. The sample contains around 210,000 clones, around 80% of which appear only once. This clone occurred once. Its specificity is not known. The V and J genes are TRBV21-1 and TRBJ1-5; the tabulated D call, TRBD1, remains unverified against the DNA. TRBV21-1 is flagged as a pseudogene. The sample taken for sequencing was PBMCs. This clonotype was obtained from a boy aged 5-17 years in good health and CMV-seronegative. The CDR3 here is CASRLDTGVAQPQHF. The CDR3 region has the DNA TGTGCCAGCAGGCTCGACACAGGAGTAGCTCAGCCCCAGCATTTT.